What follows are 17 T cell receptor beta chains derived from one specimen sequenced in a study of blood T cell repertoires in COVID-19. The assay was immunoSEQ multiplex PCR, and TCRdb's table has in-frame clones only and misses some. The table includes 300,000 to 400,000 clones, roughly 90% detected once. Sequencing was performed on PBMCs or T cells enriched from blood (not recorded which). These receptors came from a woman in her 30s with acute COVID-19.

This chain's CDR3 is CASRETVPYTF. CDR3 nucleotide sequence: TGCGCCAGCAGGGAGACGGTCCCCTACACCTTC. The V gene is TRBV10-1, the J gene TRBJ1-2; D remains ambiguous. Trimming pared 6 bases from V and 10 bases from J, leaving 12 bases between. Germline-derived CDR1 and CDR2 are WNHNN and SYGVQD (reference sequence). This CDR3 is built from 11 residues.

The chain links TRBV5-1 to TRBJ2-3; D gene unclear. The germline V gene has CDR1 SGHRS and CDR2 YFSETQ. The CDR3 covers 13 residues. The ends were cut back, 6 bases at V and 2 bases at J, with 10 bases in the middle. CDR3 DNA: TGCGCCAGCAAATACAGTTACACAGATACGCAGTATTTT. It specifies CASKYSYTDTQYF.

The genes are TRBV19 and TRBJ1-2, with TRBD1 matching over 8 bases. CDR1 is LNHDA, CDR2 SQIVND, per germline (reference sequence). V was pared by 7 bases and J by 4 bases, with 8 bases of the junction left unmatched. The CDR3 loop spans 14 amino acids. For the CDR3, the DNA is TGTGCCAGTACCCCCGCAGGGGGCAGCTATGGCTACACCTTC. It yields the protein CASTPAGGSYGYTF. Full variable domain (remainder filled in from reference TRBV19 and TRBJ1-2): DGGITQSPKYLFRKEGQNVTLSCEQNLNHDAMYWYRQDPGQGLRLIYYSQIVNDFQKGDIAEGYSVSREKKESFPLTVTSAQKNPTAFYLCASTPAGGSYGYTFGSGTRLTVV.

The rearrangement uses TRBV5-1 and TRBJ1-1; no firm D call. The germline CDR1 and CDR2 sequences are SGHRS and YFSETQ. This CDR3 contains 15 residues. Trimming cost V 6 bases and J 0 bases, with 15 bases left between them. The CDR3 protein is CASTHSGIMNTEAFF. CDR3 coding DNA: TGCGCCAGCACCCATTCCGGGATAATGAACACTGAAGCTTTCTTT.

The V call is TRBV6-7, the J call TRBJ1-2, with a tentative D call TRBD1 (6 bases). TRBV6-7 is labeled an ORF, and its function is uncertain. This CDR3 contains 14 residues. Trimming took off 2 bases at V and 4 bases at J, with 11 bases between the two ends. In DNA form, the CDR3 reads TGTGCCAGCAGTTACATAGGCAGGGGCTATGGCTACACCTTC. Translating gives CASSYIGRGYGYTF.

This chain connects TRBV19 to TRBJ1-5, with 10 bases matching TRBD1. Germline lookup yields CDR1 LNHDA and CDR2 SQIVND (reference sequence). The CDR3 contains 15 residues. V was pared by 6 bases and J by 3 bases, with 5 bases of the junction left unmatched. The CDR3 protein is CASRDGTGDNQPQHF. The CDR3 DNA sequence: TGTGCCAGTAGGGACGGGACAGGGGACAATCAGCCCCAGCATTTT.

The chain has TRBV4-3 and TRBJ2-2, with D possibly being TRBD2 (7 bases). This CDR3 comprises 15 residues. CDR1 is LGHNA and CDR2 is YSLEER in the germline V gene. Deletions cut 0 bases from V and 9 bases from J, with 14 bases between. CDR3 DNA sequence: TGCGCCAGCAGCCAAGATATAGGGGGGGCCCGGGAGCTGTTTTTT. Translating it yields CASSQDIGGARELFF.

The chain has TRBV4-1 and TRBJ2-5; tentative D call: TRBD2 (6 bases). Trimming cost V 1 base and J 2 bases, with 11 bases left between them. This CDR3 has 15 residues. In germline, CDR1 is MGHRA, CDR2 YSYEKL. The CDR3, as DNA: TGCGCCAGCAGCCAAGTACGGGGGAGGCAAGAGACCCAGTACTTC. It yields the protein CASSQVRGRQETQYF.

The chain uses TRBV18 and TRBJ2-3; D is undetermined. The germline V and J ends were trimmed by 3 bases and 0 bases, with 13 bases remaining between them. The CDR3 has 16 residues. Germline lookup yields CDR1 KGHSH and CDR2 LQKENI. CDR3: CASSPQKQRSTDTQYF. CDR3 in DNA: TGTGCCAGCTCACCTCAGAAACAGAGAAGCACAGATACGCAGTATTTT.

The V call is TRBV23-1, the J call TRBJ1-6; 11 nucleotides line up with TRBD1. TRBV23-1 is annotated as an ORF whose role is uncertain. V was pared by 4 bases and J by 14 bases, with 13 bases of the junction left unmatched. The length of the CDR3 is 16 residues. The DNA for the CDR3 is TGCGCCAGCAGTCCCGCGGACAGGGGGCCCGACGGGTCCCTCCACTTT. Its protein is CASSPADRGPDGSLHF.

The chain uses TRBV6-5 and TRBJ1-1; D possibly corresponds to TRBD1 (6 bases). The length of the CDR3 is 14 residues. CDR1 is MNHEY, CDR2 SVGAGI, per germline. V lost 2 bases, J lost 1 base, and 8 bases lay in between. CDR3 DNA sequence: TGTGCCAGCAGTTACGCAGGGGAGAACACTGAAGCTTTCTTT. It is translated as CASSYAGENTEAFF.

A note on this clone: The junction departs from germline at one end; a sequencing error may be responsible. The chain has TRBV27 and TRBJ1-5; 11 bases match TRBD1. The CDR3 extends over 13 amino acids. Germline CDR1 reads MNHEY; CDR2 reads SMNVEV (reference sequence). The CDR3 nucleotides are TGTGCCAGCAGTTTTCTCGGACAGGGGGCTTTGGATTTT. Encoded protein: CASSFLGQGALDF.

The rearrangement links TRBV18 to TRBJ2-2; D call uncertain. Germline CDR1 is KGHSH and CDR2 is LQKENI. V lost 1 base to trimming and J lost 3 bases, with 12 bases between them. The CDR3 runs 16 residues. CDR3 sequence reads: CASSPHHPPDTGELFF. In nucleotides, the CDR3 is TGTGCCAGCTCACCACACCACCCGCCGGACACCGGGGAGCTGTTTTTT.

The J gene is TRBJ2-2, the V gene TRBV3-1 (or the pseudogene TRBV3-2); possibly TRBD1 for D (5 bases). The CDR3 sequence is 18 residues long. Germline-derived CDR1 and CDR2 are LGHDT and YNNKEL (reference sequence). The V end was cut by 1 base, the J end by 1 base, with 16 bases between. As DNA, the CDR3 is TGTGCCAGCAGCCAAGGTTTCAGGTTAGGGGAGAACACCGGGGAGCTGTTTTTT. This codes for CASSQGFRLGENTGELFF.

This sequence joins TRBV6-6 and TRBJ1-5; D is ambiguous. CDR3 length: 12 residues. V dropped 6 bases and J dropped 6 bases, with 9 bases sitting between them. CDR1 and CDR2 from the germline V gene are MNHNY and SVGAGI (reference sequence). The CDR3 loop reads CASRGSTQPQHF. As DNA, the CDR3 is TGTGCCAGCAGGGGGAGTACTCAGCCCCAGCATTTT.

For the CDR3, the DNA is TGTGCCAGCAGGCCGGGACAGCTCATGAACACTGAAGCTTTCTTT. Protein: CASRPGQLMNTEAFF. The V call is TRBV6-5, the J call TRBJ1-1, with 7 positions matching TRBD1. V was pared by 6 bases and J by 0 bases, with 7 bases of the junction left unmatched. CDR1 and CDR2 (germline): MNHEY, SVGAGI. This CDR3 has 15 residues.

The chain employs TRBV30 and TRBJ2-3; D may be TRBD2 (6 bases). V lost 0 bases, J lost 3 bases, and 16 bases lay in between. The CDR3 length is 16 residues. Germline values: CDR1 GTSNPN, CDR2 SVGIG (reference sequence). The CDR3 DNA follows: TGTGCCTGGAGTGTAAGCTGGGCGGGGTGGACAGATACGCAGTATTTT. Its translation is CAWSVSWAGWTDTQYF.